The next 13 T cell receptor beta chains were all read from a single sample in a study of CD8+ T cells in alopecia areata. This sample's treatment: oral pan-JAK inhibitor, 5-10 mg twice daily. Extracted from the samples, RNA was reverse transcribed into cDNA to serve as the sequencing template. Data came from immunoSEQ multiplex PCR; TCRdb stores just in-frame clones and leaves some out. Found here are about 210,000 clones, approximately 40% of them singletons; the top ten hold about 2.6%. The sample in question was CD4+ T cells sorted from blood, obtained at roughly week 38, from a patient treated with tofacitinib. These receptors were obtained from a human donor with alopecia areata.

This chain links TRBV15 with TRBJ1-2; 8 positions agree with TRBD1. Germline lookup yields CDR1 LNHNV and CDR2 YYDKDF (reference sequence). The CDR3 is made up of 17 amino acids. The V and J ends lost 4 bases and 3 bases, in that order; junction bases with no gene match: 13. CDR3 in DNA: TGTGCCACCAGCATCCTGGGGCAGGGGGCGCTTGACTATGGCTACACCTTC. Amino acids: CATSILGQGALDYGYTF.

This clone was observed many times. This chain joins TRBV7-2 and TRBJ2-5, with D hard to call. The germline V gene encodes CDR1 SGHTA and CDR2 FQGNSA. There are 12 residues in the CDR3. Between the trimmed V and J ends, which lost 8 bases and 5 bases, there was a span of 12 bases. The CDR3 is CASSRPGETQYF. CDR3 sequence (DNA): TGTGCCAGCTCTCGGCCCGGGGAGACCCAGTACTTC.

This clone was seen repeatedly, ten times or more. The gene calls are TRBV6-6 and TRBJ2-4; D is perhaps TRBD1 or TRBD2 (5 bases each). The CDR3 runs 16 residues. V was shortened by 2 bases and J by 0 bases, with 11 bases between the two germline ends. Germline-derived CDR1 and CDR2 are MNHNY and SVGAGI (reference sequence). The CDR3, as DNA: TGTGCCAGCAGTTACGGGACCCAACAAGCCAAAAACATTCAGTACTTC. It is translated as CASSYGTQQAKNIQYF.

The CDR3 protein is CASSLTGGVTKNIQYF. As DNA, the CDR3 is TGTGCCAGCAGTTTAACCGGGGGTGTTACCAAAAACATTCAGTACTTC. This chain connects TRBV27 to TRBJ2-4, with D possibly TRBD2 on 6 matching bases. Germline assignment: CDR1 MNHEY and CDR2 SMNVEV (reference sequence). The CDR3 has 16 residues. V lost 2 bases to trimming and J lost 2 bases, with 13 bases between them.

The J gene is TRBJ2-1, the V gene TRBV29-1, with D perhaps matching TRBD1 (9 bases). V lost 5 bases to trimming and J lost 3 bases, with 26 bases between them. Germline V gene lookup returns CDR1 SQVTM and CDR2 ANQGSEA. The CDR3 has 18 amino acids. The CDR3 DNA sequence: TGCAGCGTTACATCCGGGACAGGGACCGGGAGGGACTACAATGAGCAGTTCTTC. It specifies CSVTSGTGTGRDYNEQFF.

This sequence joins TRBV27 and TRBJ1-5, with D tentatively TRBD1 (5 bases). The CDR3 contains 15 residues. Germline V gene lookup returns CDR1 MNHEY and CDR2 SMNVEV (reference sequence). V gave up 10 bases and J gave up 0 bases, with 16 bases separating them. The CDR3 nucleotides are TGTGCCACCAGAAATGGGGGTTATAGCAATCAGCCCCAGCATTTT. This encodes CATRNGGYSNQPQHF.

The sample holds a few counts of this clone. The chain uses TRBV5-1 and TRBJ1-5; D is ambiguous. This CDR3 is built from 15 residues. CDR1 is SGHRS and CDR2 is YFSETQ in the germline V gene. The V and J ends lost 0 bases and 1 base respectively, with 8 bases between them. The CDR3 DNA is TGCGCCAGCAGCTTGGACGGGGTCAGCAATCAGCCCCAGCATTTT. Its protein product is CASSLDGVSNQPQHF. The full variable domain, its missing parts supplied by reference TRBV5-1 and TRBJ1-5, is KAGVTQTPRYLIKTRGQQVTLSCSPISGHRSVSWYQQTPGQGLQFLFEYFSETQRNKGNFPGRFSGRQFSNSRSEMNVSTLELGDSALYLCASSLDGVSNQPQHFGDGTRLSIL.

This clone was counted only a few times. The chain uses TRBV7-8 and TRBJ2-5, with a tentative D call TRBD1 (5 bases). Trimming pared 5 bases from V and 2 bases from J, leaving 9 bases between. The germline V gene encodes CDR1 SGHVS and CDR2 FQNEAQ. The length of the CDR3 is 13 residues. The CDR3 DNA reads TGTGCCAGCAGCGGTGACAGACAAGAGACCCAGTACTTC. Its protein product is CASSGDRQETQYF. Full variable domain (missing parts from reference TRBV7-8 and TRBJ2-5): GAGVSQSPRYKVAKRGQDVALRCDPISGHVSLFWYQQALGQGPEFLTYFQNEAQLDKSGLPSDRFFAERPEGSVSTLKIQRTQQEDSAVYLCASSGDRQETQYFGPGTRLLVL.

This chain links TRBV30 with TRBJ2-2; tentative D call: TRBD1 (5 bases). Germline V gives CDR1 GTSNPN, CDR2 SVGIG (reference sequence). This CDR3 is built from 13 residues. V lost 3 bases and J 2 bases, leaving 7 bases between the germline ends. The CDR3 DNA sequence: TGTGCCTGGAGGGACAAAAACACCGGGGAGCTGTTTTTT. The encoded protein is CAWRDKNTGELFF.

This clone was counted a single time. The chain joins TRBV4-2 to TRBJ2-7; D remains ambiguous. The CDR3 extends over 11 amino acids. Germline V gene data show CDR1 as LGHNA and CDR2 as YNFKEQ. V was trimmed by 8 bases and J by 2 bases, leaving 7 bases between them. CDR3 amino acids: CASSTTYEQYF. The CDR3 nucleotides are TGTGCCAGCTCAACTACCTACGAGCAGTACTTC.

Comments on this clone: One end of the junction fails to match germline, which may point to a read error. The V gene is TRBV15, the J gene TRBJ2-2; 8 positions match TRBD2. The CDR3 length is 15 residues. Per germline, CDR1 LNHNV and CDR2 YYDKDF (reference sequence). CDR3 nucleotides: TGTGCCACCAGGAGAGCGGGAGCGAACACCGGGGAGCTGTTTTTT. It specifies CATRRAGANTGELFF.

This rearrangement joins TRBV14 to TRBJ2-5; 14 positions agree with TRBD2. The CDR3 has 18 amino acids. The germline CDR1 and CDR2 sequences are SGHDN and FVKESK. V lost 5 bases, J lost 5 bases, and 13 bases stayed unmatched. CDR3 protein: CASSSRGLAGAFAETQYF. CDR3 DNA sequence: TGTGCCAGCAGCTCACGGGGACTAGCGGGAGCTTTCGCCGAGACCCAGTACTTC.

This clone showed up just a few times. The V call is TRBV29-1, the J call TRBJ2-5; TRBD1 matches at 7 bases. The germline V gene encodes CDR1 SQVTM and CDR2 ANQGSEA. J gave up 4 bases and V 7 bases, and 6 bases lay outside the gene matches. This CDR3 is built from 12 residues. Written as DNA, the CDR3 is TGCAGCGACACAGGGGTGGGAGAGACCCAGTACTTC. Translation: CSDTGVGETQYF. Complete variable domain (other parts from reference TRBV29-1 and TRBJ2-5): SAVISQKPSRDICQRGTSLTIQCQVDSQVTMMFWYRQQPGQSLTLIATANQGSEATYESGFVIDKFPISRPNLTFSTLTVSNMSPEDSSIYLCSDTGVGETQYFGPGTRLLVL.